This is a list of T cell receptor beta chains from one sample in a study of a mutant IDH1 vaccine in newly diagnosed glioma. These TCRs are of unknown antigen specificity. The repertoire was sequenced with immunoSEQ multiplex PCR; TCRdb's copy has only in-frame clones and lacks some. Of some 21,000 clones listed, roughly 84% are singletons. The sample was PBMCs, taken from a glioma patient whose treatment included an IDH1 peptide vaccine. Every receptor here comes from a man aged 35-49 years with glioma. Both conserved end residues are part of each CDR3. The D gene is left open where the match is weak. The size entry is marked missing in some rows and otherwise reads once, few, many or a size class.

TRBD2,TRBJ2-7,.,TRBV11-2,CASRSSGRSYEQYF,TGTGCCAGCAGGTCTAGCGGGCGCTCCTACGAGCAGTACTTC
.,TRBJ1-4,.,TRBV6-5,CASSYFSAPGNEKLFF,TGTGCCAGCAGTTACTTTAGCGCCCCAGGGAATGAAAAACTGTTTTTT
TRBD1,TRBJ1-5,.,TRBV4-1,CASSQDPGQGTSNQPQHF,TGCGCCAGCAGCCAAGACCCGGGACAGGGGACAAGCAATCAGCCCCAGCATTTT
TRBD2,TRBJ2-7,.,TRBV5-6,CASSQRGTSGQQYF,TGTGCCAGCAGCCAGAGAGGGACTAGCGGCCAGCAGTACTTC
.,TRBJ2-7,.,TRBV5-6,CASSFSLGELTYEQYF,TGTGCCAGCAGCTTTAGTTTAGGGGAGTTAACCTACGAGCAGTACTTC
.,TRBJ1-1,few,TRBV9,CASSVQENTEAFF,TGTGCCAGCAGCGTCCAGGAGAACACTGAAGCTTTCTTT
.,TRBJ1-1,.,TRBV5-1,CASSLGASSYTEAFF,TGCGCCAGCAGCTTGGGGGCCAGTTCATACACTGAAGCTTTCTTT
TRBD2,TRBJ2-1,.,TRBV7-2,CASSLSGSGRAGPEQFF,TGTGCCAGCAGCTTATCTGGTAGCGGGAGGGCCGGACCTGAGCAGTTCTTC
.,TRBJ2-5,.,TRBV5-1,CASSLGRQMQETQYF,TGCGCCAGCAGCTTGGGCCGACAGATGCAAGAGACCCAGTACTTC
.,TRBJ2-2,.,TRBV2,CASSVRESGELFF,TGTGCCAGCAGTGTCCGGGAATCCGGGGAGCTGTTTTTT
.,TRBJ2-1,.,TRBV14,CASSQAGQIYNEQFF,TGTGCCAGCAGCCAGGCGGGACAGATATACAATGAGCAGTTCTTC
.,TRBJ1-2,.,TRBV7-9,CASSLEEGSQGGYTF,TGTGCCAGCAGCTTAGAAGAGGGATCACAGGGTGGCTACACCTTC
TRBD1,TRBJ1-2,few,TRBV6-5,CASRAPTGYDYGYTF,TGTGCCAGCAGGGCCCCGACAGGGTACGACTATGGCTACACCTTC
TRBD1,TRBJ2-7,.,TRBV23-1,CASRDREGLEQYF,TGCGCCAGCAGAGACAGGGAAGGACTCGAGCAGTACTTC
TRBD2,TRBJ2-7,.,TRBV6-5,CASSFPLSSGLYEQYF,TGTGCCAGCAGTTTCCCTCTTAGTAGCGGGCTATACGAGCAGTACTTC
TRBD1,TRBJ2-7,once,TRBV7-7,CASSSGTGGRDEQYF,TGTGCTAGCAGTTCCGGGACAGGGGGTCGGGACGAGCAGTACTTC
.,TRBJ2-5,.,TRBV6-5,CASTPSGRGETQYF,TGTGCCAGCACCCCCAGCGGCCGGGGGGAGACCCAGTACTTC
.,TRBJ1-4,.,TRBV5-1,CASSLGGEQLFF,TGCGCCAGCAGCTTGGGGGGAGAACAGCTGTTTTTT
.,TRBJ1-2,.,TRBV2,CASSTGRGYTF,TGTGCCAGCTCTACAGGGCGTGGCTACACCTTC
TRBD1,TRBJ2-7,.,TRBV5-1,CASSLQPGQFTSYEQYF,TGCGCCAGCAGCTTGCAGCCGGGACAGTTCACCTCCTACGAGCAGTACTTC
TRBD2,TRBJ2-1,.,TRBV11-3,CASSLGLAGGPGNEQFF,TGTGCCAGCAGCTTAGGGTTAGCGGGAGGGCCAGGGAATGAGCAGTTCTTC
.,TRBJ2-7,.,TRBV7-2,CASSLARLREQYF,TGTGCCAGCAGCTTAGCTAGGTTAAGGGAGCAGTACTTC
.,TRBJ1-5,.,TRBV6-5,CASNKGGFGNQPQHF,TGTGCCAGCAATAAGGGGGGGTTCGGCAATCAGCCCCAGCATTTT
.,TRBJ2-7,few,TRBV7-9,CASSFVSYEQYF,TGTGCCAGCAGCTTCGTTTCCTACGAGCAGTACTTC
TRBD2,TRBJ2-5,.,TRBV19,CASSAIAGAGETQYF,TGTGCCAGTAGTGCAATAGCGGGAGCGGGAGAGACCCAGTACTTC
.,TRBJ2-1,.,TRBV7-9,CASSLKGNEQFF,TGTGCCAGCAGCTTAAAGGGAAATGAGCAGTTCTTC
.,TRBJ1-5,once,TRBV10-3,CAISEGSSYNQPQHF,TGTGCCATCAGTGAGGGGTCCTCTTACAATCAGCCCCAGCATTTT
.,TRBJ2-7,.,TRBV29-1,CSVRGGKSGAYEQYF,TGCAGCGTTCGAGGGGGTAAAAGCGGTGCCTACGAGCAGTACTTC
TRBD2,TRBJ2-1,few,TRBV6-5,CASSGLAGWSEQFF,TGTGCCAGCAGTGGACTAGCGGGATGGAGTGAGCAGTTCTTC
.,TRBJ2-2,.,TRBV6-5,CASSYDGYRGGELFF,TGTGCCAGCAGTTACGACGGCTATCGTGGGGGGGAGCTGTTTTTT
.,TRBJ1-1,.,TRBV2,CASSEMVANTEAFF,TGTGCCAGCAGTGAAATGGTAGCGAACACTGAAGCTTTCTTT
.,TRBJ2-2,.,TRBV9,CASSVWVGELFF,TGTGCCAGCAGCGTATGGGTCGGGGAGCTGTTTTTT
.,TRBJ1-1,few,TRBV7-9,CASSLEWQAEAFF,TGTGCCAGCAGCTTAGAGTGGCAGGCTGAAGCTTTCTTT
.,TRBJ2-2,.,TRBV9,CASSVGVRATGELFF,TGTGCCAGCAGCGTAGGTGTAAGGGCCACCGGGGAGCTGTTTTTT
.,TRBJ2-7,.,TRBV5-1,CASSLYSRGPYEQYF,TGCGCCAGCAGCTTGTACAGCCGGGGGCCCTACGAGCAGTACTTC
.,TRBJ2-3,.,TRBV7-2,CASSLGDSSWDTQYF,TGTGCCAGCAGCCTTGGGGACTCCTCTTGGGATACGCAGTATTTT
.,TRBJ2-7,few,TRBV2,CASFERESSYEQYF,TGTGCCAGCTTTGAAAGGGAGAGCTCCTACGAGCAGTACTTC
.,TRBJ2-4,.,TRBV5-6,CASSFRQIGGKNIQYF,TGTGCCAGCAGCTTTCGGCAGATTGGTGGCAAAAACATTCAGTACTTC
TRBD1,TRBJ1-5,.,TRBV15,CATSRVQGVWGNQPQHF,TGTGCCACCAGCAGAGTTCAGGGGGTTTGGGGCAATCAGCCCCAGCATTTT
.,TRBJ2-5,.,TRBV5-5,CASSFQGKPETQYF,TGTGCCAGCAGCTTCCAGGGTAAACCAGAGACCCAGTACTTC
.,TRBJ2-6,.,TRBV18,CASSSKTGSSGANVLTF,TGTGCCAGCTCAAGCAAAACAGGGTCATCCGGGGCCAACGTCCTGACTTTC
.,TRBJ1-1,.,TRBV27,CASSKLVNTEAFF,TGTGCCAGCAGCAAACTAGTTAACACTGAAGCTTTCTTT
TRBD1,TRBJ2-1,once,TRBV2,CASSGQYNEQFF,TGTGCCAGCTCGGGACAGTACAATGAGCAGTTCTTC